The present entry profiles one TCR beta chain with its context. The sample comes from a study of T cell changes during pregnancy in multiple sclerosis. Sequenced by immunoSEQ multiplex PCR; TCRdb stores in-frame clones only, minus some. This table holds 40,000 to 50,000 clones, about 89% found once. V was pared by 3 bases and J by 0 bases, with 18 bases between. This CDR3 comprises 18 residues. Germline V gene sequence: CDR1 SGHTA, CDR2 FQGNSA. This TCR derives from a female donor with multiple sclerosis, enrolled in a pregnancy study. The V and J genes are TRBV7-2 and TRBJ2-4; tentatively, D is TRBD1 (6 bases). The material sequenced was CD8+ T cells from peripheral blood mononuclear cells, taken after pregnancy. The CDR3 protein is CASSFSDRNDLAKNIQYF. The DNA for the CDR3 is TGTGCCAGCAGCTTCTCGGACAGAAACGACTTAGCCAAAAACATTCAGTACTTC. The full variable domain, rest sourced from reference TRBV7-2 and TRBJ2-4, is GAGVSQSPSNKVTEKGKDVELRCDPISGHTALYWYRQSLGQGLEFLIYFQGNSAPDKSGLPSDRFSAERTGGSVSTLTIQRTQQEDSAVYLCASSFSDRNDLAKNIQYFGAGTRLSVL.